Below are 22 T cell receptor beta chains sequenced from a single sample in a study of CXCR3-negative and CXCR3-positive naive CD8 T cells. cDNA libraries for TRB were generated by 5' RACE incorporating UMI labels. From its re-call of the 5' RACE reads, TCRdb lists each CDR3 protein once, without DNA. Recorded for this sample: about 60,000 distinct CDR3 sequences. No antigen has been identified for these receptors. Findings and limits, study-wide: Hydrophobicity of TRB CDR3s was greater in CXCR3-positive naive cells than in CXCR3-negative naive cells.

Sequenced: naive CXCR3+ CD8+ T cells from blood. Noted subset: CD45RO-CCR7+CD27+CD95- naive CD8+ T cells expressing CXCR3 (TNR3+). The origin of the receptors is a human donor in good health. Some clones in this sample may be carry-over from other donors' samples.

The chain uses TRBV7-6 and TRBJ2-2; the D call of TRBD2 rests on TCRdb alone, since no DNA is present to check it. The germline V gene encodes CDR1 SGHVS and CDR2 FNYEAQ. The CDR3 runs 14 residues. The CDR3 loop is CASNLGGGTGELFF.

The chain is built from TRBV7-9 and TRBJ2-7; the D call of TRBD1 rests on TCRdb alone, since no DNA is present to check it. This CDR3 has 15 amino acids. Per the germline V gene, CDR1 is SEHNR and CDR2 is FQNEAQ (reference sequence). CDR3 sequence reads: CASSRTDRHPYEQYF. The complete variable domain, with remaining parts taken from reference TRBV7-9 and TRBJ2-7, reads DTGVSQNPRHKITKRGQNVTFRCDPISEHNRLYWYRQTLGQGPEFLTYFQNEAQLEKSRLLSDRFSAERPKGSFSTLEIQRTEQGDSAMYLCASSRTDRHPYEQYFGPGTRLTVT.

The CDR3 sequence is CASSPGQGLNSNQHQHF. The chain links TRBV12-3 or TRBV12-4 to TRBJ1-5; there is no DNA to check the TCRdb D call of TRBD1. The CDR3 runs to 17 residues.

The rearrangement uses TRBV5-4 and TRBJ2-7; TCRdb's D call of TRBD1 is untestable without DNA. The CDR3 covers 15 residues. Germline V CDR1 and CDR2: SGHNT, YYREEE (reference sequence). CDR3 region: CASSFPDRRPYEQYF.

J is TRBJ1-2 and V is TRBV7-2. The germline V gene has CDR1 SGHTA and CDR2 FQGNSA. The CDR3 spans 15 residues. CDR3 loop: CASSSMPSGNYGYTF.

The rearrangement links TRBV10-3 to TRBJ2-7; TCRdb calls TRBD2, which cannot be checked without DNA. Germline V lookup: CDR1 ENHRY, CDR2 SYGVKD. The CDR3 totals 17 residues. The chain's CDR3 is CAISESNIGLAKYEQYF.

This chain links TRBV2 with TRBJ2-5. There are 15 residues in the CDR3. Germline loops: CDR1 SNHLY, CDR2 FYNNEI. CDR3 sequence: CASTLRGTRGETQYF.

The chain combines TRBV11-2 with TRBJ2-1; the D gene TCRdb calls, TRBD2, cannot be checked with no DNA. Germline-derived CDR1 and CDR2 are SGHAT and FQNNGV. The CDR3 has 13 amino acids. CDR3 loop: CASSLGTSFEQFF.

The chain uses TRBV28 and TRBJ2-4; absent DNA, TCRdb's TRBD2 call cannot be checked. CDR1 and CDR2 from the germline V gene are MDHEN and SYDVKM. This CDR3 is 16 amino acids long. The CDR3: CASTFQEGVDKNIQYF.

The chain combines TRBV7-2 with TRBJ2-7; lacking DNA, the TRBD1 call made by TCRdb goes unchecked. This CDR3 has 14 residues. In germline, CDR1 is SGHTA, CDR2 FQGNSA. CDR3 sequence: CASSQGALFYEQYF.

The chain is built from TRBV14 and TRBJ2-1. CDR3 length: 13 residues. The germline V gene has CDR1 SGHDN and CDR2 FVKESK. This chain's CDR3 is CASSQGTGNEQFF.

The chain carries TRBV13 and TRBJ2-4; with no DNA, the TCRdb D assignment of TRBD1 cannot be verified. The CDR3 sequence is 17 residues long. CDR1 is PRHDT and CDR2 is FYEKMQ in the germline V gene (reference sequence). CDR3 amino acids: CASSLAPWDSPKNIQYF.

The CDR3 loop is CASSPDLSTDTQYF. The V call is TRBV7-9, the J call TRBJ2-3. The CDR3 contains 14 residues. Per germline, CDR1 SEHNR and CDR2 FQNEAQ (reference sequence).

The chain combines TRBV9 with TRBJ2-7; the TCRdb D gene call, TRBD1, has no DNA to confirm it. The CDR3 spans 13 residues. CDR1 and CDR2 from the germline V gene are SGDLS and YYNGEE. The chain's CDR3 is CASSPGSTEEQYF.

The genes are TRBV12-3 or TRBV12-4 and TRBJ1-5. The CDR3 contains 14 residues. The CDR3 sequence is CASSPAGLQQPQHF.

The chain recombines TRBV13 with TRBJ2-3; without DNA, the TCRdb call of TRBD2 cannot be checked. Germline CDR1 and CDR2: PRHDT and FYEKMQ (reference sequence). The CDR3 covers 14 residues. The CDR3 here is CASSLEGSVATQYF.

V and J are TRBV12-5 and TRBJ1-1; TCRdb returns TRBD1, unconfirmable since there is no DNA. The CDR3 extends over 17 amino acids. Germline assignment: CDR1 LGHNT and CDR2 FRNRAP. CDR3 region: CASGFLPDRGQGTEAFF. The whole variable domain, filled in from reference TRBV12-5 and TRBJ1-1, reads DARVTQTPRHKVTEMGQEVTMRCQPILGHNTVFWYRQTMMQGLELLAYFRNRAPLDDSGMPKDRFSAEMPDATLATLKIQPSEPRDSAVYFCASGFLPDRGQGTEAFFGQGTRLTVV.

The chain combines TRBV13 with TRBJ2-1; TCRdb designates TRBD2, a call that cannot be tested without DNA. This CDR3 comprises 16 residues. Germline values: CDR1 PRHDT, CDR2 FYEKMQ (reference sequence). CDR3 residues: CASSPGTAGERDEQFF.

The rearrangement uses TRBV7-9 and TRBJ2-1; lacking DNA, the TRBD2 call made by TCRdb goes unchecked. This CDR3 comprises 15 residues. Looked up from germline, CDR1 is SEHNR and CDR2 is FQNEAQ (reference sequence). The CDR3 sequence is CASSYPVAGVNEQFF.

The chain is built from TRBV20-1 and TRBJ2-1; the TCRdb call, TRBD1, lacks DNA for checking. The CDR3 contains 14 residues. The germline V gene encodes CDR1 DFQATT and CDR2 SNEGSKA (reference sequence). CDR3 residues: CSAPLPGGDTEQFF.

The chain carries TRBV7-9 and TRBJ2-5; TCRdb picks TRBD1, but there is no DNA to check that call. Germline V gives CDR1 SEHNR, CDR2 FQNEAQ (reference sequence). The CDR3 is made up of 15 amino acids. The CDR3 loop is CASSSGVGAQETQYF.

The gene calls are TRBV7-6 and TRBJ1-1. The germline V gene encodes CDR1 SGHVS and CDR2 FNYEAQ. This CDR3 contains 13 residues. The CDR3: CASSLVEGTEAFF.